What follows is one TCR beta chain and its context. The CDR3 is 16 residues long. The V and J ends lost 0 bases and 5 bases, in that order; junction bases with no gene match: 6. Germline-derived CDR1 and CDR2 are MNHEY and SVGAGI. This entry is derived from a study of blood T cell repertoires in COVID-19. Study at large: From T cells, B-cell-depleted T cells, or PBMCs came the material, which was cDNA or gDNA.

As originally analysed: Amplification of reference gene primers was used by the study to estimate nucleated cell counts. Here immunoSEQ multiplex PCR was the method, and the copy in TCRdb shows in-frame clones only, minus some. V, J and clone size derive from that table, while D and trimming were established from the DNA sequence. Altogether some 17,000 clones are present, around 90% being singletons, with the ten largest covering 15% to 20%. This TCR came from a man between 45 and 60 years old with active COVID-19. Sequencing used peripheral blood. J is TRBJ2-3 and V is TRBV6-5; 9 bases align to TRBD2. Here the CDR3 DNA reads TGTGCCAGCAGTTACTCGAGCAGCGGGAGGATAGATACGCAGTATTTT. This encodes CASSYSSSGRIDTQYF.